One and the same sample provided the 20 T cell receptor beta chains below, sequenced in a study of blood T cell repertoires in COVID-19. Data came from immunoSEQ multiplex PCR; TCRdb stores just in-frame clones and leaves some out. The table has about 66,000 clones, nearly 90% seen once; the top ten hold roughly 3.5%. Specimen: peripheral blood. The receptor set was obtained from a man in his 70s with acute or convalescent COVID-19.

The chain combines TRBV7-2 with TRBJ2-4; the match to TRBD1 covers 9 bases. The CDR3 is made up of 16 amino acids. From germline, CDR1 is SGHTA and CDR2 FQGNSA. V shed 5 bases, J shed 4 bases, and the junction held 9 bases outside the gene matches. The CDR3 bases are TGTGCCAGCAGCCTTACTACCGGGACAGGGAAAAACATTCAGTACTTC. It codes for CASSLTTGTGKNIQYF.

The CDR3 here is CATSDPRTGGYEQYF. The CDR3 coding sequence is TGTGCCACCAGTGATCCACGGACAGGGGGCTACGAGCAGTACTTC. The V gene is TRBV24-1, the J gene TRBJ2-7; 10 bases fit TRBD1. The CDR3 sequence is 15 residues long. V shed 3 bases, J shed 3 bases, and the junction held 4 bases outside the gene matches. The germline CDR1 and CDR2 sequences are KGHDR and SFDVKD.

This chain links TRBV24-1 with TRBJ2-3; TRBD1 matches at 10 bases. The germline V gene has CDR1 KGHDR and CDR2 SFDVKD. The CDR3 consists of 13 residues. V was pared by 11 bases and J by 3 bases, with 4 bases of the junction left unmatched. The CDR3 nucleotides are TGTGCCAGGACAGGGGGAACGACAGATACGCAGTATTTT. Its protein product is CARTGGTTDTQYF.

The V and J genes are TRBV7-3 and TRBJ2-2; D is possibly TRBD2 (5 bases). This CDR3 contains 16 residues. Deletions cut 5 bases from V and 6 bases from J, with 19 bases between. Germline assignment: CDR1 SGHTA and CDR2 FQGTGA. The CDR3 sequence: CASSRAGPQRPGELFF. The CDR3 DNA follows: TGTGCCAGCAGCCGGGCGGGCCCTCAAAGGCCCGGGGAGCTGTTTTTT.

The rearrangement uses TRBV4-3 and TRBJ2-7; TRBD2 matches at 9 bases. CDR1 and CDR2 (germline): LGHNA, YSLEER. The CDR3 is made up of 16 amino acids. Losses at the gene ends were 3 bases for V and 5 bases for J; bases not matched to a gene: 11. For the CDR3, the DNA is TGCGCCAGCAGCCAGAGGCCCAGCGGGGGGCCCGACGAGCAGTACTTC. Protein sequence: CASSQRPSGGPDEQYF.

V and J are TRBV7-2 and TRBJ1-4; 10 bases match TRBD1. This CDR3 has 14 amino acids. The trim removed 5 bases at V and 5 bases at J, leaving 2 bases unmatched. Germline V lookup: CDR1 SGHTA, CDR2 FQGNSA. The CDR3 sequence: CASSKGQGNEKLFF. CDR3 nucleotide sequence: TGTGCCAGCAGCAAGGGACAGGGGAATGAAAAACTGTTTTTT. Filled out from reference TRBV7-2 and TRBJ1-4, the complete variable domain reads GAGVSQSPSNKVTEKGKDVELRCDPISGHTALYWYRQSLGQGLEFLIYFQGNSAPDKSGLPSDRFSAERTGGSVSTLTIQRTQQEDSAVYLCASSKGQGNEKLFFGSGTQLSVL.

V gene TRBV7-2 combines with J gene TRBJ2-3, with D unresolved. Germline V lookup: CDR1 SGHTA, CDR2 FQGNSA. Deletions cut 1 base from V and 4 bases from J, with 9 bases between. The CDR3 is 14 amino acids. The CDR3 region is CASSLDVAADTQYF. The CDR3 region has the DNA TGTGCCAGCAGCTTAGATGTAGCCGCAGATACGCAGTATTTT.

This sequence joins TRBV29-1 and TRBJ1-2; possible D gene TRBD1, 6 bases. V was trimmed by 4 bases and J by 4 bases, leaving 13 bases between them. The CDR3 has 13 amino acids. CDR1 and CDR2 (germline): SQVTM, ANQGSEA. The CDR3 DNA reads as TGCAGCGTTGGGGGGGGGCAGACCTATGGCTACACCTTC. Translated: CSVGGGQTYGYTF.

This clone was recorded once. This chain joins TRBV7-8 and TRBJ2-2, with 7 bases matching TRBD2. V lost 1 base to trimming and J lost 5 bases; unmatched junction nucleotides: 4. The CDR3 contains 15 residues. Germline V gene data show CDR1 as SGHVS and CDR2 as FQNEAQ. This chain's CDR3 is CASSLVSGVTGELFF. The DNA of the CDR3 is TGTGCCAGCAGCTTAGTGAGCGGGGTGACCGGGGAGCTGTTTTTT.

This chain joins TRBV11-2 and TRBJ1-5; D unresolved. This CDR3 contains 15 residues. CDR1 is SGHAT, CDR2 FQNNGV, per germline. V was pared by 5 bases and J by 3 bases, with 14 bases between. CDR3 region: CASSQEAGNNQPQHF. The CDR3 nucleotides read TGTGCCAGCAGCCAGGAGGCCGGCAACAATCAGCCCCAGCATTTT. Drawing the rest from reference TRBV11-2 and TRBJ1-5, the complete variable domain is EAGVAQSPRYKIIEKRQSVAFWCNPISGHATLYWYQQILGQGPKLLIQFQNNGVVDDSQLPKDRFSAERLKGVDSTLKIQPAKLEDSAVYLCASSQEAGNNQPQHFGDGTRLSIL.

The rearrangement links TRBV5-4 to TRBJ2-2, with 9 positions matching TRBD1. This CDR3 spans 15 amino acids. Germline CDR1 SGHNT, CDR2 YYREEE (reference sequence). J was trimmed by 10 bases and V by 3 bases; bases with no gene match: 10. The CDR3 nucleotides are TGTGCCAGCAGCTCCGGGACAGGGTTTAATTTGGAGCTGTTTTTT. This encodes CASSSGTGFNLELFF.

This chain uses TRBV7-9 with TRBJ2-7; a weak D match, TRBD2 (7 bases). CDR3 size: 15 residues. V gave up 5 bases and J gave up 2 bases, with 16 bases separating them. Germline V gene data show CDR1 as SEHNR and CDR2 as FQNEAQ (reference sequence). Here the CDR3 DNA reads TGTGCCAGCAGCCCAAGGGAGGGGACACCCTACGAGCAGTACTTC. Translation: CASSPREGTPYEQYF.

V and J are TRBV5-1 and TRBJ2-1; D not resolved. V lost 5 bases to trimming and J lost 5 bases, with 5 bases between them. CDR1 is SGHRS, CDR2 YFSETQ, per germline. This CDR3 has 11 residues. The CDR3 region is CASSPDNEQFF. For the CDR3, the DNA is TGCGCCAGCAGTCCCGACAATGAGCAGTTCTTC.

The V call is TRBV19, the J call TRBJ2-3; TRBD2 aligns across 8 bases. Germline trimming cut 5 bases from V and 6 bases from J; bases unmatched to any gene: 7. In germline, CDR1 is LNHDA, CDR2 SQIVND (reference sequence). The CDR3 covers 14 residues. The CDR3 sequence is CASSLGGGTDTQYF. The DNA for the CDR3 is TGTGCCAGTAGTCTCGGCGGGGGGACGGATACGCAGTATTTT.

The chain has TRBV5-6 and TRBJ1-5; D gene uncertain. The CDR3 spans 18 residues. With 0 bases removed from V and 5 bases from J, the gap between germline ends came to 21 bases. From germline, CDR1 is SGHDT and CDR2 YYEEEE. As DNA, the CDR3 is TGTGCCAGCAGCTTGGCACGACGGCCACTAGGTAGATATCAGCCCCAGCATTTT. Residues: CASSLARRPLGRYQPQHF.

The chain employs TRBV11-3 and TRBJ2-7; 9 bases are shared with TRBD1. CDR1 and CDR2 (germline): SGHNT, YENEEA. The V gene end was trimmed by 5 bases and the J gene end by 2 bases; junction bases not matched to a gene: 7. The CDR3 totals 15 residues. The CDR3 reads CASSKTGTGTYEQYF. The CDR3 DNA is TGTGCCAGCAGCAAGACTGGGACAGGGACCTACGAGCAGTACTTC.

The chain uses TRBV7-2 and TRBJ1-5; D is undetermined. This CDR3 has 16 amino acids. V lost 4 bases and J 2 bases, leaving 15 bases between the germline ends. Germline V gene lookup returns CDR1 SGHTA and CDR2 FQGNSA. DNA of the CDR3: TGTGCCAGCAGCTCCGATGGGCTGGGAGGCAATCAGCCCCAGCATTTT. Translating it yields CASSSDGLGGNQPQHF. Full variable domain (outside the CDR3, taken from reference TRBV7-2 and TRBJ1-5): GAGVSQSPSNKVTEKGKDVELRCDPISGHTALYWYRQSLGQGLEFLIYFQGNSAPDKSGLPSDRFSAERTGGSVSTLTIQRTQQEDSAVYLCASSSDGLGGNQPQHFGDGTRLSIL.

The rearrangement joins TRBV5-1 to TRBJ1-1, with TRBD1 matching over 8 bases. Germline V gene lookup returns CDR1 SGHRS and CDR2 YFSETQ. The V and J ends lost 4 bases and 1 base, in that order; junction bases with no gene match: 6. The CDR3 sequence is 15 residues long. The chain's CDR3 is CASSLTGDSNTEAFF. DNA of the CDR3: TGCGCCAGCAGCCTGACAGGGGACTCGAACACTGAAGCTTTCTTT.

The J gene is TRBJ1-1, the V gene TRBV30; 7 bases match TRBD1. From germline, CDR1 is GTSNPN and CDR2 SVGIG (reference sequence). The CDR3 consists of 13 residues. The ends lost 1 base at V and 1 base at J; junction bases unmatched: 0. The CDR3 protein is CAWSGTGNTEAFF. The DNA of the CDR3 is TGTGCCTGGAGTGGGACAGGGAACACTGAAGCTTTCTTT.

The V gene is TRBV20-1, the J gene TRBJ1-1; D gene unclear. The CDR3 extends over 11 amino acids. Germline CDR1 is DFQATT and CDR2 is SNEGSKA (reference sequence). The ends were cut back, 2 bases at V and 2 bases at J, with 3 bases in the middle. In DNA, the CDR3 is TGCAGTGCTAGATATAACACTGAAGCTTTCTTT. It encodes CSARYNTEAFF.